Each of the 14 T cell receptor beta chains below was sequenced from the same sample in a study of blood T cells in healthy people across ages. Alongside a J-beta primer mix, a sample-barcoded 5' primer served in a second PCR lasting roughly 7 to 12 cycles. TCRdb re-analysed the 5' RACE reads in MiXCR, keeping a single row per CDR3 protein. The sample has over a million distinct CDR3 sequences, roughly 59% seen once. Sequencing input: blood. The source of these receptors is a man aged 18 to 29 in good health.

This clonotype was seen a single time. V is TRBV6-5 and J is TRBJ2-5; D is tentatively TRBD1 or TRBD2 (7 bases each). V lost 9 bases and J 11 bases, leaving 25 bases between the germline ends. Looked up from germline, CDR1 is MNHEY and CDR2 is SVGAGI. The CDR3 has 14 residues. CDR3 sequence (DNA): TGTGCCAGACCCCGCGTAAAGGGGGCGGGAGAGCAGTACTTC. Encoded protein: CARPRVKGAGEQYF.

Only a few counts were recorded for this clonotype. The rearrangement joins TRBV11-2 to TRBJ2-7; 7 nucleotides align to TRBD2. The CDR3 extends over 15 amino acids. Unmatched junction bases numbered 6, after V lost 3 bases and J lost 1 base. Germline loops: CDR1 SGHAT, CDR2 FQNNGV. The CDR3 nucleotides read TGTGCCAGCAGCTTTTTTAGCGGGTCATCCTACGAGCAGTACTTC. It specifies CASSFFSGSSYEQYF. The full variable domain, rest sourced from reference TRBV11-2 and TRBJ2-7, is EAGVAQSPRYKIIEKRQSVAFWCNPISGHATLYWYQQILGQGPKLLIQFQNNGVVDDSQLPKDRFSAERLKGVDSTLKIQPAKLEDSAVYLCASSFFSGSSYEQYFGPGTRLTVT.

This sequence joins TRBV9 and TRBJ1-4; D is perhaps TRBD1 (5 bases). V shed 3 bases and J shed 5 bases, with 14 bases lying between them. Germline CDR1 is SGDLS and CDR2 is YYNGEE. CDR3 size: 15 residues. In nucleotides, the CDR3 is TGTGCCAGCAGCGCCGCGGGACTTTACAATGAAAAACTGTTTTTT. Encoded protein: CASSAAGLYNEKLFF.

This clonotype has a handful of counts. CDR3 in amino acids: CAISESGRTYNSPLHF. Here the CDR3 DNA reads TGTGCCATCAGTGAGTCTGGCAGGACCTATAATTCACCCCTCCACTTT. This chain links TRBV10-3 with TRBJ1-6; no reliable D call. Trimming shortened V by 0 bases and J by 2 bases, and 8 bases separated the two germline ends. Germline CDR1 and CDR2: ENHRY and SYGVKD. This CDR3 has 16 amino acids.

The V gene is TRBV6-2 or TRBV6-3, the J gene TRBJ1-6; unclear D gene. The CDR3 contains 13 residues. Trimming took off 5 bases at V and 8 bases at J, with 10 bases between the two ends. CDR1 is MNHEY and CDR2 is SVGEGT in the germline V gene. The CDR3 DNA reads TGTGCCAGCAGTCGGAACCTGGATTCACCCCTCCACTTT. It specifies CASSRNLDSPLHF.

The CDR3 sequence is CASSDSSDRGLLHLNEQFF. The CDR3 DNA follows: TGTGCCAGCAGTGACTCGTCCGACAGGGGGCTCCTCCATCTCAATGAGCAGTTCTTC. The V gene is TRBV6-4, the J gene TRBJ2-1, with TRBD1 matching over 10 bases. The CDR3 covers 19 residues. In germline, CDR1 is MRHNA, CDR2 SNTAGT. V shed 0 bases, J shed 6 bases, and the junction held 14 bases outside the gene matches.

The chain has TRBV4-1 and TRBJ1-5; D might be TRBD1 (5 bases). There are 15 residues in the CDR3. Between the trimmed V and J ends, which lost 2 bases and 1 base, there was a span of 9 bases. The germline V gene encodes CDR1 MGHRA and CDR2 YSYEKL. The CDR3 DNA reads as TGCGCCAGCAGCCAACATTGGGGCAGCAATCAGCCCCAGCATTTT. This gives the protein CASSQHWGSNQPQHF.

J is TRBJ2-1 and V is TRBV12-3 or TRBV12-4; perhaps D is TRBD1 or TRBD2 (5 bases each). Between the trimmed V and J ends, which lost 1 base and 4 bases, there was a span of 11 bases. The CDR3 loop spans 15 amino acids. The CDR3 protein is CASSLVGREYNEQFF. CDR3 coding DNA: TGTGCCAGCAGTTTAGTGGGACGGGAATACAATGAGCAGTTCTTC.

This rearrangement joins TRBV2 to TRBJ2-3, with TRBD2 matching 10 bases. The V segment lost 7 bases and the J segment 9 bases; nucleotides outside the gene matches: 10. Germline values: CDR1 SNHLY, CDR2 FYNNEI. This CDR3 contains 14 residues. CDR3 amino acids: CASIASGRSDTQYF. The DNA for the CDR3 is TGTGCCAGCATTGCTAGCGGGAGATCGGACACGCAGTATTTT.

J is TRBJ2-3 and V is TRBV7-6; 15 nucleotides line up with TRBD2. Germline CDR1 and CDR2: SGHVS and FNYEAQ. This CDR3 is built from 17 residues. Trimming cost V 5 bases and J 4 bases; bases outside gene matches: 7. The CDR3 bases are TGTGCCAGCAGCAGGACTAGCGGGAGGGCCAGGGCAGATACGCAGTATTTT. It is translated as CASSRTSGRARADTQYF. The full variable domain, with the rest looked up from reference TRBV7-6 and TRBJ2-3, is GAGVSQSPRYKVTKRGQDVALRCDPISGHVSLYWYRQALGQGPEFLTYFNYEAQQDKSGLPNDRFSAERPEGSISTLTIQRTEQRDSAMYRCASSRTSGRARADTQYFGPGTRLTVL.

The chain is built from TRBV27 and TRBJ2-7; perhaps TRBD1 as D (7 bases). V lost 5 bases and J 2 bases, leaving 13 bases between the germline ends. CDR1 MNHEY and CDR2 SMNVEV come from the germline V gene (reference sequence). CDR3 size: 14 residues. CDR3 sequence: CASSTGDSPYEQYF. The CDR3 nucleotides read TGTGCCAGCAGTACGGGGGACAGCCCCTACGAGCAGTACTTC.

The J gene is TRBJ1-2, the V gene TRBV14, with 8 bases aligning to TRBD1. CDR3 length: 13 amino acids. V trimming: 2 bases; J trimming: 9 bases; junction bases outside the gene matches: 5. The germline V gene has CDR1 SGHDN and CDR2 FVKESK. CDR3 in amino acids: CASSQSRGRSYTF. CDR3 nucleotide sequence: TGTGCCAGCAGCCAATCCAGGGGGCGAAGCTACACCTTC.

Only a few counts were recorded for this clonotype. V usage is TRBV28 and J usage is TRBJ2-6; D might be TRBD2 (5 bases). Trimming cost V 2 bases and J 2 bases, with 10 bases left between them. CDR3 length: 16 amino acids. Germline V CDR1 and CDR2: MDHEN, SYDVKM. The CDR3 region is CASSLPAGAGANVLTF. For the CDR3, the DNA is TGTGCCAGCAGTTTACCTGCCGGGGCTGGGGCCAACGTCCTGACTTTC.

This chain connects TRBV20-1 to TRBJ2-3; D not resolved. CDR1 and CDR2 (germline): DFQATT, SNEGSKA (reference sequence). V gave up 7 bases and J gave up 4 bases, with 12 bases separating them. The CDR3 has 12 residues. The CDR3 sequence is CSVWRIPDTQYF. CDR3 bases: TGCAGTGTTTGGCGGATCCCAGATACGCAGTATTTT.